Following are 22 T cell receptor beta chains from one sample sequenced in a study of cytomegalovirus exposure and HLA in healthy donors. Produced via immunoSEQ multiplex PCR; TCRdb's table is partial and in-frame only. The profile shows around 250,000 clones, about 90% of them singletons. Sequences were obtained from PBMCs. These TCRs come from a young woman in good health and CMV-seronegative.

The rearrangement uses TRBV23-1 and TRBJ2-7; D is unclear. TRBV23-1 is placed among ORFs of uncertain function. Trimming pared 0 bases from V and 4 bases from J, leaving 7 bases between. The CDR3 covers 13 residues. This CDR3 is CASSQSLRYEQYV. For the CDR3, the DNA is TGCGCCAGCAGTCAATCGCTCAGGTACGAGCAGTACGTC.

The chain uses TRBV7-9 and TRBJ1-2; D call uncertain. V lost 2 bases and J 8 bases, leaving 15 bases between the germline ends. This CDR3 is 14 amino acids long. Germline lookup yields CDR1 SEHNR and CDR2 FQNEAQ (reference sequence). The CDR3 DNA sequence: TGTGCCAGCAGCTTATGGCCAGGTGTTGGGGGCTACACCTTC. Translating it yields CASSLWPGVGGYTF.

V is TRBV4-3 and J is TRBJ2-5, with TRBD1 matching 11 bases. The CDR3 is made up of 16 amino acids. Germline V gives CDR1 LGHNA, CDR2 YSLEER. The V segment lost 1 base and the J segment 4 bases; nucleotides outside the gene matches: 5. CDR3 region: CASSQGKGTGGETQYF. In DNA form, the CDR3 reads TGCGCCAGCAGCCAAGGAAAAGGGACAGGGGGAGAGACCCAGTACTTC.

The rearrangement joins TRBV7-9 to TRBJ1-1, with 7 positions matching TRBD1. V lost 5 bases to trimming and J lost 1 base; unmatched junction nucleotides: 7. The CDR3 is made up of 15 amino acids. From germline, CDR1 is SEHNR and CDR2 FQNEAQ (reference sequence). Written as DNA, the CDR3 is TGTGCCAGCAGCCTAGTGACAGGGAAGAACACTGAAGCTTTCTTT. Translation gives CASSLVTGKNTEAFF.

The chain recombines TRBV2 with TRBJ2-5, with 9 nucleotides matching TRBD2. The CDR3 covers 16 residues. V gave up 2 bases and J gave up 0 bases; unmatched junction bases: 4. Germline V gives CDR1 SNHLY, CDR2 FYNNEI. CDR3 sequence (DNA): TGTGCCAGCAGTGAAAAGAGGACTAGCGACCAAGAGACCCAGTACTTC. Translating gives CASSEKRTSDQETQYF.

The rearrangement joins TRBV28 to TRBJ1-2, with D hard to call. This CDR3 is 14 amino acids long. Germline V lookup: CDR1 MDHEN, CDR2 SYDVKM. The V gene lost 3 bases and the J gene lost 4 bases, with 12 bases spanning the gap. The CDR3: CASSLNPGAYGYTF. CDR3 sequence (DNA): TGTGCCAGCAGTTTGAATCCAGGTGCCTATGGCTACACCTTC.

The chain recombines TRBV6-5 with TRBJ1-5, with 7 bases aligning to TRBD1. This CDR3 comprises 14 residues. J gave up 6 bases and V 6 bases, and 8 bases lay outside the gene matches. Germline V gene sequence: CDR1 MNHEY, CDR2 SVGAGI. The CDR3 protein is CASRPTGVVQPQHF. CDR3 bases: TGTGCCAGCAGACCTACAGGGGTCGTTCAGCCCCAGCATTTT.

This chain connects TRBV30 to TRBJ1-6; 7 positions agree with TRBD1. CDR1 and CDR2 from the germline V gene are GTSNPN and SVGIG (reference sequence). CDR3 size: 18 residues. The V and J ends lost 5 bases and 3 bases, in that order; junction bases with no gene match: 16. Here the CDR3 DNA reads TGTGCCTGGGGTGCTTCCCCAACCCGGGACAGCTATAATTCACCCCTCCACTTT. Protein product: CAWGASPTRDSYNSPLHF.

The chain is built from TRBV27 and TRBJ1-1, with TRBD1 identical over 11 bases. The CDR3 is made up of 15 amino acids. V shed 4 bases and J 4 bases; nucleotides not matched to a gene: 5. The germline V gene encodes CDR1 MNHEY and CDR2 SMNVEV (reference sequence). CDR3 sequence: CASSSGQGARTEAFF. The CDR3 DNA reads as TGTGCCAGCAGTTCCGGACAGGGGGCGCGCACTGAAGCTTTCTTT.

This chain links TRBV11-2 with TRBJ2-3; 12 bases line up with TRBD2. The CDR3 is 20 amino acids. V dropped 0 bases and J dropped 3; count of bases not matched to a gene: 13. Germline V gene lookup returns CDR1 SGHAT and CDR2 FQNNGV. The CDR3 loop reads CASSLEPLAGGDPSTDTQYF. For the CDR3, the DNA is TGTGCCAGCAGCTTAGAACCCCTAGCGGGGGGGGATCCCTCGACAGATACGCAGTATTTT.

This chain uses TRBV7-9 with TRBJ2-3; 7 positions match TRBD2. Per the germline V gene, CDR1 is SEHNR and CDR2 is FQNEAQ (reference sequence). The trim removed 5 bases at V and 1 base at J, leaving 9 bases unmatched. CDR3 length equals 16 residues. CDR3 nucleotide sequence: TGTGCCAGCAGCCGATCAAAGCGGGATGGCACAGATACGCAGTATTTT. As protein: CASSRSKRDGTDTQYF. Drawing the rest from reference TRBV7-9 and TRBJ2-3, the complete variable domain is DTGVSQNPRHKITKRGQNVTFRCDPISEHNRLYWYRQTLGQGPEFLTYFQNEAQLEKSRLLSDRFSAERPKGSFSTLEIQRTEQGDSAMYLCASSRSKRDGTDTQYFGPGTRLTVL.

The genes are TRBV9 and TRBJ1-2; 7 bases are a match to TRBD1. The CDR3 sequence is 14 residues long. With 4 bases clipped from V and 4 bases from J, the junction kept 7 bases outside the gene matches. Germline V gives CDR1 SGDLS, CDR2 YYNGEE. CDR3 nucleotide sequence: TGTGCCAGCAGCTGGGACAGCCAGGCCTATGGCTACACCTTC. Its translation is CASSWDSQAYGYTF. Looking up the rest from reference TRBV9 and TRBJ1-2 gives the full variable domain: DSGVTQTPKHLITATGQRVTLRCSPRSGDLSVYWYQQSLDQGLQFLIQYYNGEERAKGNILERFSAQQFPDLHSELNLSSLELGDSALYFCASSWDSQAYGYTFGSGTRLTVV.

The genes are TRBV5-1 and TRBJ2-7; a possible D gene is TRBD1 (6 bases). The CDR3 sequence is 17 residues long. Trimming took off 2 bases at V and 1 base at J, with 19 bases between the two ends. Germline CDR1 reads SGHRS; CDR2 reads YFSETQ. The CDR3 nucleotides read TGCGCCAGCAGCTTACTGGGGGCAGGGATCGGATCCTACGAGCAGTACTTC. It translates to CASSLLGAGIGSYEQYF.

The J gene is TRBJ1-4, the V gene TRBV28, with a tentative D call TRBD1 (5 bases). The length of the CDR3 is 15 residues. Looked up from germline, CDR1 is MDHEN and CDR2 is SYDVKM. V lost 3 bases to trimming and J lost 2 bases, with 10 bases between them. Here the CDR3 DNA reads TGTGCCAGCAGTTTTGGGGGGAGCACTAATGAAAAACTGTTTTTT. It codes for CASSFGGSTNEKLFF.

J is TRBJ1-4 and V is TRBV27; 7 bases are a match to TRBD1. Trimming at V came to 5 bases and at J to 5 bases, leaving 8 bases not matched to a gene. Germline V gives CDR1 MNHEY, CDR2 SMNVEV (reference sequence). The CDR3 has 15 amino acids. The CDR3 DNA reads TGTGCCAGCAGTCCCCGACAGGGAAGAAATGAAAAACTGTTTTTT. Protein product: CASSPRQGRNEKLFF. Supplemented by reference TRBV27 and TRBJ1-4, the full variable domain reads EAQVTQNPRYLITVTGKKLTVTCSQNMNHEYMSWYRQDPGLGLRQIYYSMNVEVTDKGDVPEGYKVSRKEKRNFPLILESPSPNQTSLYFCASSPRQGRNEKLFFGSGTQLSVL.

V and J are TRBV29-1 and TRBJ2-1, with D possibly being TRBD2 (5 bases). The CDR3 is 12 amino acids. V was shortened by 5 bases and J by 8 bases, with 13 bases between the two germline ends. Germline loops: CDR1 SQVTM, CDR2 ANQGSEA. The CDR3 loop is CSVSSLGYEQFF. The CDR3 DNA follows: TGCAGCGTTTCTTCACTAGGATATGAGCAGTTCTTC.

The V gene is TRBV6-4, the J gene TRBJ1-6; D uncertain. V gave up 4 bases and J gave up 8 bases, with 6 bases separating them. Germline V gives CDR1 MRHNA, CDR2 SNTAGT. The CDR3 consists of 12 residues. The CDR3, as DNA: TGTGCCAGCAGTGCCGGGGATTCACCCCTCCACTTT. This encodes CASSAGDSPLHF.

The chain recombines TRBV5-6 with TRBJ1-5, with a possible D match to TRBD1 (6 bases). This CDR3 region has 16 residues. Looked up from germline, CDR1 is SGHDT and CDR2 is YYEEEE. Trimming stripped 1 base from V and 7 bases from J, with 18 bases between. CDR3 in amino acids: CASSLLRGYTGQPQHF. The CDR3 nucleotides read TGTGCCAGCAGCTTGCTCAGGGGCTACACGGGCCAGCCCCAGCATTTT.

The chain links TRBV9 to TRBJ2-3, with TRBD2 matching 9 bases. The CDR3 consists of 15 residues. V lost 4 bases, J lost 0 bases, and 3 bases stayed unmatched. Germline-derived CDR1 and CDR2 are SGDLS and YYNGEE. The CDR3, as DNA: TGTGCCAGCAGCCCCGGGACTAGCAGCACAGATACGCAGTATTTT. Translation gives CASSPGTSSTDTQYF.

Written as DNA, the CDR3 is TGTGCCAGCAGTGTCACGGAGGGTGAGCAGTTCTTC. Its protein product is CASSVTEGEQFF. The genes are TRBV2 and TRBJ2-1; D might be TRBD2 (6 bases). The germline V gene encodes CDR1 SNHLY and CDR2 FYNNEI. The CDR3 loop spans 12 amino acids. Trimming took 4 bases from V and 9 from J, leaving 10 bases between them.

This clone was seen just once. V usage is TRBV28 and J usage is TRBJ2-7; TRBD2 matches at 14 bases. CDR1 and CDR2 from the germline V gene are MDHEN and SYDVKM. The CDR3 runs 16 residues. The V gene end was trimmed by 3 bases and the J gene end by 3 bases; junction bases not matched to a gene: 4. In DNA form, the CDR3 reads TGTGCCAGCAGTTTCCCAGGGACTAGCGGGGGCTACGAGCAGTACTTC. Protein product: CASSFPGTSGGYEQYF. Variable domain in full (rest from reference TRBV28 and TRBJ2-7): DVKVTQSSRYLVKRTGEKVFLECVQDMDHENMFWYRQDPGLGLRLIYFSYDVKMKEKGDIPEGYSVSREKKERFSLILESASTNQTSMYLCASSFPGTSGGYEQYFGPGTRLTVT.

This clone was picked up a small number of times. The V gene is TRBV2, the J gene TRBJ2-2; 7 nucleotides align to TRBD2. Per the germline V gene, CDR1 is SNHLY and CDR2 is FYNNEI. The CDR3 is 15 residues long. Losses at the gene ends were 5 bases for V and 7 bases for J; bases not matched to a gene: 10. The CDR3 region has the DNA TGTGCCAGCAGTCCCGGGACTACCCTGGTCGGGGAGCTGTTTTTT. Encoded protein: CASSPGTTLVGELFF.